The 20 T cell receptor beta chains in this list originate from one sample, sequenced in a study of blood T cell repertoires in COVID-19. The data were produced by immunoSEQ multiplex PCR, yet TCRdb's version contains in-frame clones alone and is incomplete. Of approximately 300,000 clones listed, around 86% are singletons. Material for sequencing was PBMCs or T cells enriched from blood (not recorded which). The receptors were sampled from a man aged 55-75 years who had recovered from COVID-19.

V gene TRBV5-1 combines with J gene TRBJ2-2; TRBD2 aligns across 12 bases. V dropped 2 bases and J dropped 6; count of bases not matched to a gene: 2. From germline, CDR1 is SGHRS and CDR2 YFSETQ. The CDR3 has 15 residues. This CDR3 is CASSFLAGGPGELFF. The CDR3 DNA follows: TGCGCCAGCAGCTTTCTAGCGGGAGGGCCCGGGGAGCTGTTTTTT. Supplemented by reference TRBV5-1 and TRBJ2-2, the full variable domain reads KAGVTQTPRYLIKTRGQQVTLSCSPISGHRSVSWYQQTPGQGLQFLFEYFSETQRNKGNFPGRFSGRQFSNSRSEMNVSTLELGDSALYLCASSFLAGGPGELFFGEGSRLTVL.

The DNA of the CDR3 is TGTGCCAGTAGTATTCGGATGGCAGGGCCCCTGGAGGGGGCCAACGTCCTGACTTTC. It codes for CASSIRMAGPLEGANVLTF. The J gene is TRBJ2-6, the V gene TRBV19; perhaps TRBD1 as D (5 bases). Germline loops: CDR1 LNHDA, CDR2 SQIVND (reference sequence). The CDR3 is 19 amino acids. Trimming left V 3 bases short and J 4 bases short, with 22 bases between.

This chain joins TRBV6-6 and TRBJ2-1, with a weak D call TRBD1 (7 bases). Trimming took 5 bases from V and 3 from J, leaving 23 bases between them. This CDR3 has 18 amino acids. From germline, CDR1 is MNHNY and CDR2 SVGAGI (reference sequence). CDR3 sequence reads: CASSQRADYRGGYNEQFF. In DNA, the CDR3 is TGTGCCAGCAGTCAACGTGCGGATTACAGGGGAGGCTACAATGAGCAGTTCTTC.

J is TRBJ2-1 and V is TRBV27; 10 bases agree with TRBD2. Germline V gene lookup returns CDR1 MNHEY and CDR2 SMNVEV (reference sequence). V was clipped by 7 bases and J by 12 bases; unmatched bases: 21. The CDR3 spans 17 residues. DNA for the CDR3: TGTGCCAGCAACAACCTGGGGACTAGCGCCTCTCCTAGCGGGCAGTTCTTC. It is translated as CASNNLGTSASPSGQFF.

V usage is TRBV2 and J usage is TRBJ2-5; 12 nucleotides match TRBD2. The V gene end was trimmed by 3 bases and the J gene end by 1 base; junction bases not matched to a gene: 6. The CDR3 loop spans 17 amino acids. CDR1 and CDR2 (germline): SNHLY, FYNNEI. The CDR3 DNA sequence: TGTGCCAGCAGTGAGGAGCTACTAGCGGGGGGCCAAGAGACCCAGTACTTC. Translated, it gives CASSEELLAGGQETQYF. Filled out from reference TRBV2 and TRBJ2-5, the complete variable domain reads EPEVTQTPSHQVTQMGQEVILRCVPISNHLYFYWYRQILGQKVEFLVSFYNNEISEKSEIFDDQFSVERPDGSNFTLKIRSTKLEDSAMYFCASSEELLAGGQETQYFGPGTRLLVL.

In its sample, this clone was seen a few times. The chain combines TRBV19 with TRBJ1-1, with D tentatively TRBD1 (6 bases). V was shortened by 3 bases and J by 2 bases, with 10 bases between the two germline ends. The CDR3 is 14 residues long. The germline CDR1 and CDR2 sequences are LNHDA and SQIVND (reference sequence). The CDR3 loop is CASSMDRINTEAFF. CDR3 in DNA: TGTGCCAGTAGTATGGACAGAATTAACACTGAAGCTTTCTTT.

The genes are TRBV5-5 and TRBJ1-4; D not resolved. V was shortened by 3 bases and J by 4 bases, with 7 bases between the two germline ends. Germline values: CDR1 SGHKS, CDR2 YYEKEE (reference sequence). The CDR3 sequence is 13 residues long. DNA of the CDR3: TGTGCCAGCAGCTGGGCCATTAATGAAAAACTGTTTTTT. Encoded protein: CASSWAINEKLFF.

This clone has more than one count but fewer than ten. CDR3 loop: CASSFTRLNTGELFF. The DNA for the CDR3 is TGTGCCAGCAGCTTTACCAGGTTGAACACCGGGGAGCTGTTTTTT. V and J are TRBV11-2 and TRBJ2-2, with no clear D. V lost 3 bases and J lost 1, with 9 bases in between. The CDR3 extends over 15 amino acids. Per the germline V gene, CDR1 is SGHAT and CDR2 is FQNNGV.

CDR3 loop: CASSQIRDIGNEQYF. The CDR3 DNA follows: TGTGCCAGCAGCCAAATCCGGGACATAGGGAACGAGCAGTACTTC. V is TRBV6-5 and J is TRBJ2-7, with a tentative D call TRBD1 (6 bases). CDR1 and CDR2 from the germline V gene are MNHEY and SVGAGI. The ends were cut back, 6 bases at V and 5 bases at J, with 20 bases in the middle. The CDR3 sequence is 15 residues long.

The gene calls are TRBV19 and TRBJ2-1, with 9 bases identical to TRBD1. V lost 5 bases and J lost 2; bases outside the gene matches: 7. The CDR3 totals 16 residues. The V gene's germline CDR1 is LNHDA and CDR2 SQIVND (reference sequence). This chain's CDR3 is CASSLQGATPYNEQFF. The CDR3 nucleotides read TGTGCCAGTAGTCTACAGGGGGCTACCCCCTACAATGAGCAGTTCTTC.

The rearrangement joins TRBV6-8 to TRBJ2-5; possibly TRBD2 for D (5 bases). Germline V lookup: CDR1 MNHGY, CDR2 SAAAGT. V gave up 6 bases and J gave up 3 bases, with 26 bases separating them. CDR3 size: 18 residues. The CDR3 nucleotides read TGTGCCAGCAGCCCTCTTATCGGGAACCCTCGGCCGGAAGAGACCCAGTACTTC. Translation: CASSPLIGNPRPEETQYF.

V gene TRBV27 combines with J gene TRBJ2-5, with unresolved D. V lost 3 bases and J lost 1, with 6 bases in between. The CDR3 extends over 13 amino acids. Per the germline V gene, CDR1 is MNHEY and CDR2 is SMNVEV (reference sequence). Here the CDR3 DNA reads TGTGCCAGCAGTTTGGGCATCCAAGAGACCCAGTACTTC. It is translated as CASSLGIQETQYF.

This clone was found once. V and J are TRBV3-1 (or the pseudogene TRBV3-2) and TRBJ2-5; 10 bases match TRBD2. The CDR3 is 19 residues long. Germline CDR1 LGHDT, CDR2 YNNKEL (reference sequence). V was clipped by 1 base and J by 3 bases; unmatched bases: 14. CDR3 nucleotide sequence: TGTGCCAGCAGCCAAGCGGGCGGGTCTATGGGACTAGCGAAAGAGACCCAGTACTTC. It is translated as CASSQAGGSMGLAKETQYF.

The rearrangement joins TRBV28 to TRBJ2-3; tentative D call: TRBD2 (5 bases). V gave up 5 bases and J gave up 1 base, with 13 bases separating them. The CDR3 spans 15 residues. Germline CDR1 is MDHEN and CDR2 is SYDVKM. CDR3: CASSVSGEGTDTQYF. CDR3 nucleotides: TGTGCCAGCAGTGTCAGCGGAGAAGGCACAGATACGCAGTATTTT.

This chain's CDR3 is CSVEDRAGAAYNEQFF. The CDR3, as DNA: TGCAGCGTTGAAGATAGAGCGGGAGCGGCCTACAATGAGCAGTTCTTC. The chain links TRBV29-1 to TRBJ2-1; 8 bases fit TRBD2. V was pared by 0 bases and J by 2 bases, with 6 bases of the junction left unmatched. Germline CDR1 and CDR2: SQVTM and ANQGSEA. The CDR3 spans 16 residues.

V is TRBV5-6 and J is TRBJ2-1; no clear D. V dropped 0 bases and J dropped 9 bases, with 10 bases sitting between them. The length of the CDR3 is 13 residues. Germline CDR1 reads SGHDT; CDR2 reads YYEEEE. The CDR3, as DNA: TGTGCCAGCAGCTTGGGACACGGCCTTGAGCAGTTCTTC. Amino acids: CASSLGHGLEQFF. Drawing the rest from reference TRBV5-6 and TRBJ2-1, the complete variable domain is DAGVTQSPTHLIKTRGQQVTLRCSPKSGHDTVSWYQQALGQGPQFIFQYYEEEERQRGNFPDRFSGHQFPNYSSELNVNALLLGDSALYLCASSLGHGLEQFFGPGTRLTVL.

The chain couples TRBV29-1 to TRBJ2-7; TRBD2 matches 11 bases. This CDR3 is 17 amino acids long. The germline CDR1 and CDR2 sequences are SQVTM and ANQGSEA. Trimming took 1 base from V and 1 from J; bases not matched to a gene: 9. CDR3 nucleotides: TGCAGCGTTGAAGGTGTTAGCGGGAGGGCCGGGTCCTACGAGCAGTACTTC. It is translated as CSVEGVSGRAGSYEQYF.

The chain is built from TRBV5-6 and TRBJ2-7; D is ambiguous. Trimming took off 1 base at V and 6 bases at J, with 8 bases between the two ends. The CDR3 covers 12 residues. The germline V gene encodes CDR1 SGHDT and CDR2 YYEEEE. The CDR3 DNA reads TGTGCCAGCAGCTTGAAGCGAGGCGAGCAGTACTTC. It is translated as CASSLKRGEQYF.

The rearrangement joins TRBV7-3 to TRBJ1-1; D unresolved. The CDR3 is 13 residues long. Germline V gene sequence: CDR1 SGHTA, CDR2 FQGTGA. The V gene lost 3 bases and the J gene lost 1 base, with 6 bases spanning the gap. The CDR3 here is CASSFAENTEAFF. The CDR3 DNA sequence: TGTGCCAGCAGCTTTGCAGAGAACACTGAAGCTTTCTTT.

The chain recombines TRBV6-5 with TRBJ1-5, with 7 bases fitting TRBD1. Germline CDR1 reads MNHEY; CDR2 reads SVGAGI. With 6 bases clipped from V and 4 bases from J, the junction kept 6 bases outside the gene matches. The CDR3 covers 14 residues. CDR3 amino acids: CASRWTGRNQPQHF. CDR3 DNA sequence: TGTGCCAGCAGATGGACAGGACGTAATCAGCCCCAGCATTTT.